A single sample is the source of the 8 T cell receptor beta chains below, sequenced in a study of T cells in Graves' hyperthyroidism and ophthalmopathy. It was RNA transcripts that yielded the amplified TCR beta CDR3 regions. A set of HTBI primers served as the primers for a first-round RT-PCR of the TCR CDR3. TCRdb fed the multiplex PCR reads into MiXCR, producing one record per CDR3 protein. This repertoire shows about 600,000 distinct CDR3 sequences, approximately 16% found once; its top ten account for less than 3.5%. Material for sequencing was blood. The receptors were gathered from a woman in her forties with Graves' ophthalmopathy.

This chain joins TRBV2 and TRBJ2-1; 10 nucleotides match TRBD1. The germline CDR1 and CDR2 sequences are SNHLY and FYNNEI. Unmatched junction bases numbered 6, after V lost 8 bases and J lost 5 bases. The CDR3 runs 14 residues. CDR3 DNA: TGTGCCAGCCCCGGGACAGGGGCTAACAATGAGCAGTTCTTC. As protein: CASPGTGANNEQFF.

This clonotype has ten or more counts. V is TRBV7-8 and J is TRBJ2-1; D not certain. From germline, CDR1 is SGHVS and CDR2 FQNEAQ. V lost 1 base and J lost 3, with 10 bases in between. CDR3 length: 15 residues. CDR3 bases: TGTGCCAGCAGCTTAGGCGCCTACCGCTACAATGAGCAGTTCTTC. The encoded protein is CASSLGAYRYNEQFF.

As for this clonotype: A single base separates this from a much larger clone, so it may be a read error. The chain links TRBV5-1 to TRBJ1-6, with a possible D match to TRBD1 (6 bases). This CDR3 has 17 residues. CDR1 is SGHRS, CDR2 YFSETQ, per germline. Trimming shortened V by 4 bases and J by 8 bases, and 22 bases separated the two germline ends. The CDR3 nucleotides are TGCGCCAGCAGCCCCCTTCTTTGGGGGTCAGGGGATTCACCCCTCCACTTT. The encoded protein is CASSPLLWGSGDSPLHF.

About this clonotype itself: It is unclear where the CDR3 begins or ends on the DNA, so no DNA is shown, and the CDR3 is as TCRdb lists it. The V call is TRBV6-2 or TRBV6-3, the J call TRBJ1-2. The CDR3 numbers 12 amino acids, ends counted. Looked up from germline, CDR1 is MNHEY and CDR2 is SVGEGT. The CDR3 is CASSSSVGGYTF.

This clonotype was detected only a few times. This chain connects TRBV4-1 to TRBJ1-2; maybe TRBD1 (5 bases). This CDR3 has 13 amino acids. The germline V and J ends were trimmed by 2 bases and 5 bases, with 9 bases remaining between them. Germline-derived CDR1 and CDR2 are MGHRA and YSYEKL. The CDR3 reads CASSQKGWYGYTF. The CDR3 bases are TGCGCCAGCAGCCAAAAGGGGTGGTATGGCTACACCTTC.

There are many counts of this clonotype. The rearrangement joins TRBV2 to TRBJ2-7, with no clear D. This CDR3 has 14 residues. Germline CDR1 and CDR2: SNHLY and FYNNEI. V lost 1 base, J lost 2 bases, and 9 bases lay in between. CDR3: CASSEDTSTYEQYF. The CDR3 DNA is TGTGCCAGCAGTGAAGACACGAGCACCTACGAGCAGTACTTC.

This clonotype was seen repeatedly, ten times or more. The V gene is TRBV3-1, the J gene TRBJ1-1, with no clear D. V lost 7 bases, J lost 5 bases, and 14 bases lay in between. The CDR3 covers 13 residues. The germline gives CDR1 LGHDT, CDR2 YNNKEL (reference sequence). The CDR3 spells CASTTTSGTEAFF. In DNA, the CDR3 is TGTGCCAGCACCACGACTAGTGGAACTGAAGCTTTCTTT.

The V and J genes are TRBV2 and TRBJ1-4; no definite D call. The CDR3 consists of 14 residues. V was trimmed by 7 bases and J by 0 bases, leaving 9 bases between them. Germline V gene data show CDR1 as SNHLY and CDR2 as FYNNEI. The CDR3 DNA follows: TGTGCCAGCATTCCCGATGCAACTAATGAAAAACTGTTTTTT. Encoded protein: CASIPDATNEKLFF.